The 4 T cell receptor beta chains given below trace back to one sample, sequenced in a study of beta chain features in type 1 diabetes. The authors reverse transcribed all of the isolated RNA, so sequencing captured expressed TCRB transcripts. Repertoires were generated with immunoSEQ multiplex PCR, while TCRdb's copy carries only in-frame clones and drops some. Of about 290,000 clones listed, 7.5% to 9.5% are singletons. The source material was central memory CD4+ T cells from blood. These TCRs come from a woman between 18 and 29 years old in good health.

The V gene is TRBV19, the J gene TRBJ2-7; D may be TRBD1 or TRBD2 (6 bases each). The V gene lost 2 bases and the J gene lost 7 bases, with 18 bases spanning the gap. This CDR3 comprises 15 residues. Germline V gene lookup returns CDR1 LNHDA and CDR2 SQIVND (reference sequence). The CDR3 coding sequence is TGTGCCAGTAGTATATCCCCACTTGGAGGGGGAGAGCAGTACTTC. It is translated as CASSISPLGGGEQYF.

In its sample, this clone was seen many times. It is unclear where the CDR3 begins or ends on the DNA, so no DNA is shown, and the CDR3 is as TCRdb lists it. The V call is TRBV7-2, the J call TRBJ2-2. Germline V lookup: CDR1 SGHTA, CDR2 FQGNSA. The CDR3 comprises 14 residues, both ends counted. CDR3 sequence reads: CASSPFGAAGELFF.

V and J are TRBV5-1 and TRBJ2-3; 10 bases map to TRBD2. CDR3 length equals 16 residues. The J segment lost 2 bases and the V segment lost 4 bases, leaving 7 bases of the junction unmatched. The germline V gene encodes CDR1 SGHRS and CDR2 YFSETQ. The CDR3 region is CASSLSLAGDTDTQYF. CDR3 nucleotide sequence: TGCGCCAGCAGCCTGAGTCTAGCGGGGGACACAGATACGCAGTATTTT.

This chain uses TRBV6-5 with TRBJ1-2; D unclear. The CDR3 spans 13 residues. V was shortened by 5 bases and J by 2 bases, with 9 bases between the two germline ends. Germline V gene sequence: CDR1 MNHEY, CDR2 SVGAGI. The CDR3 DNA reads TGTGCCAGCAGTCGTCGCGGGAACTATGGCTACACCTTC. Amino acids: CASSRRGNYGYTF.